The 14 T cell receptor beta chains in this list originate from one sample, sequenced in a study of T cell responses to AZD1222 COVID-19 vaccine. Sequencing used immunoSEQ multiplex PCR; TCRdb keeps in-frame clones, though not all of them. The top ten hold about an eighth of the sample, which has roughly 82,000 clones, around 84% seen once. Sample: peripheral blood, taken on day 0 of AZD1222 vaccination. All receptors derive from an adult in good health.

This clone has a handful of counts. The chain recombines TRBV5-6 with TRBJ1-2; D ambiguous. CDR1 is SGHDT and CDR2 is YYEEEE in the germline V gene. The CDR3 is 12 residues long. Trimming removed 5 bases at V and 5 bases at J, with 10 bases between. The CDR3 loop reads CASRGVAYGYTF. CDR3 in DNA: TGTGCCAGCAGGGGTGTAGCTTATGGCTACACCTTC.

The chain uses TRBV28 and TRBJ2-3; 7 bases fit TRBD1. With V trimmed by 8 bases and J by 3 bases, 8 bases remained unmatched. This CDR3 region has 14 residues. Germline V gene data show CDR1 as MDHEN and CDR2 as SYDVKM. The CDR3 loop reads CASQTTGRTDTQYF. In DNA form, the CDR3 reads TGTGCCAGCCAGACGACAGGGAGAACAGATACGCAGTATTTT.

V and J are TRBV2 and TRBJ1-5; 7 nucleotides line up with TRBD1. The CDR3 has 13 residues. Germline V lookup: CDR1 SNHLY, CDR2 FYNNEI. J lost 4 bases, V lost 4 bases, and 1 base had no gene match. The CDR3 coding sequence is TGTGCCAGCAGTGCACAGGGGAATCAGCCCCAGCATTTT. This codes for CASSAQGNQPQHF.

This sequence joins TRBV12-3 or TRBV12-4 and TRBJ2-7; no reliable D call. This CDR3 comprises 12 residues. Trimming left V 3 bases short and J 2 bases short, with 5 bases between. CDR3 nucleotide sequence: TGTGCCAGCAGTTTCGTTCCCTACGAGCAGTACTTC. Encoded protein: CASSFVPYEQYF.

The CDR3: CASSLVATAGGSYGYTF. The CDR3, as DNA: TGTGCCAGCAGCTTAGTAGCGACAGCAGGCGGATCCTATGGCTACACCTTC. V and J are TRBV7-9 and TRBJ1-2; weak D call: TRBD1 (5 bases). The CDR3 is 17 residues long. The V end was cut by 1 base, the J end by 4 bases, with 19 bases between. The germline CDR1 and CDR2 sequences are SEHNR and FQNEAQ (reference sequence).

The chain joins TRBV10-2 to TRBJ2-2; D remains ambiguous. Germline loops: CDR1 WSHSY, CDR2 SAAADI. V shed 9 bases and J shed 2 bases, with 10 bases lying between them. This CDR3 region has 13 residues. Here the CDR3 DNA reads TGCGCCAGAACGACTGGAAACACCGGGGAGCTGTTTTTT. Translation: CARTTGNTGELFF.

The chain employs TRBV28 and TRBJ2-7; no reliable D call. The length of the CDR3 is 15 residues. Germline V gene sequence: CDR1 MDHEN, CDR2 SYDVKM. Trimming removed 6 bases at V and 7 bases at J, with 22 bases between. The CDR3 nucleotides read TGTGCCAGCAGCCTCCCCATAGCAAACCCGGAAGAGCAGTACTTC. The encoded protein is CASSLPIANPEEQYF.

J is TRBJ2-7 and V is TRBV6-5, with a tentative D call TRBD2 (6 bases). V lost 6 bases to trimming and J lost 4 bases, with 13 bases between them. Germline V lookup: CDR1 MNHEY, CDR2 SVGAGI. The CDR3 totals 13 residues. CDR3 loop: CASSYGAGYEQYF. CDR3 in DNA: TGTGCCAGCAGCTACGGGGCGGGGTACGAGCAGTACTTC.

J is TRBJ2-3 and V is TRBV21-1; TRBD1 is the table's D call, not checked against the DNA. TRBV21-1 is reported as a pseudogene. The CDR3 has 17 amino acids. DNA for the CDR3: TGTGCCAGCAGCAAAGCGAGAGACAACACGTTCACAGATACGCAGTATTTT. It specifies CASSKARDNTFTDTQYF.

The chain employs TRBV4-3 and TRBJ2-1, with TRBD2 matching over 7 bases. CDR1 is LGHNA and CDR2 is YSLEER in the germline V gene. The length of the CDR3 is 15 residues. Trimming took 3 bases from V and 2 from J; bases not matched to a gene: 4. Here the CDR3 reads CASSQGGNPYNEQFF. DNA of the CDR3: TGCGCCAGCAGCCAGGGGGGGAACCCCTACAATGAGCAGTTCTTC.

In its sample, this clone was seen once. The chain has TRBV4-2 and TRBJ2-4; D remains unclear. The CDR3 runs to 17 residues. The ends were cut back, 1 base at V and 2 bases at J, with 15 bases in the middle. Germline V CDR1 and CDR2: LGHNA, YNFKEQ. The CDR3 sequence is CASSQGVGKETKNIQYF. The DNA for the CDR3 is TGTGCCAGCAGCCAAGGTGTGGGCAAAGAGACCAAAAACATTCAGTACTTC.

This chain joins TRBV6-4 and TRBJ2-1, with D perhaps matching TRBD1 (6 bases). V lost 4 bases and J lost 5, with 18 bases in between. Germline values: CDR1 MRHNA, CDR2 SNTAGT. The CDR3 has 16 amino acids. The CDR3 sequence is CASSASGAWGHNEQFF. In nucleotides, the CDR3 is TGTGCCAGCAGTGCATCTGGGGCCTGGGGGCACAATGAGCAGTTCTTC.

The chain combines TRBV28 with TRBJ1-4, with D perhaps matching TRBD1 (6 bases). Trimming stripped 6 bases from V and 7 bases from J, with 18 bases between. The CDR3 sequence is 15 residues long. Germline CDR1 reads MDHEN; CDR2 reads SYDVKM. CDR3 coding DNA: TGTGCCAGCAGGCCCCGGTGGGGGGCAGGTGAAAAACTGTTTTTT. It yields the protein CASRPRWGAGEKLFF.

The rearrangement uses TRBV6-5 and TRBJ1-5; no firm D call. Germline assignment: CDR1 MNHEY and CDR2 SVGAGI. This CDR3 is 15 amino acids long. V lost 2 bases to trimming and J lost 2 bases, with 10 bases between them. The CDR3 region has the DNA TGTGCCAGCAGTTACGCGGGGAATGGCAATCAGCCCCAGCATTTT. Its translation is CASSYAGNGNQPQHF.